Only one count was recorded for the clone carrying this T cell receptor beta chain. The V gene's germline CDR1 is SEHNR and CDR2 FQNEAQ (reference sequence). The V segment lost 5 bases and the J segment 4 bases; nucleotides outside the gene matches: 6. There are 14 residues in the CDR3. Deep was the level used in running the assay. TCRdb keeps only in-frame clones here, not all; method: immunoSEQ multiplex PCR. The table shows about 990,000 clones, with around 78% occurring only once. This sample was included in a study of shared clonotypes between healthy human individuals. The sequence came from a man younger than 30 in good health. Some clones in this sample may be carry-over from other donors' samples. Sample: memory CD4+ T cells from PBMCs. Regarding subset: CD45RA-negative fraction. V usage is TRBV7-9 and J usage is TRBJ2-7, with 9 bases that match TRBD1. The CDR3 nucleotides read TGTGCCAGCAGCCGGACAGGGGCCGGGTACGAGCAGTACTTC. Translated, it gives CASSRTGAGYEQYF.